The next 12 T cell receptor beta chains were all read from a single sample in a study of blood T cell repertoires in COVID-19 (dated by TCRdb to between 2020 and 2021). Preparation of the library involved the immunoSEQ multiplex PCR assay. TCRdb carries this immuneACCESS record with in-frame sequences only. Its versions omit some clonotypes, under half of them owing to an unresolved V gene in the studies checked, with the rest unexplained. The sample records over 200,000 clones, 80% to 90% of which are singletons. About 4% of the sample belongs to the ten largest clones. Sample: PBMCs or T cells enriched from blood (not recorded which). The receptor source for this set is a woman aged 25 to 39 who had been exposed to COVID-19.

This rearrangement joins TRBV2 to TRBJ1-3; 8 bases are shared with TRBD1. Germline loops: CDR1 SNHLY, CDR2 FYNNEI. After removal of 7 bases from V and 0 bases from J, the junction contained 8 bases not matched to a gene. The CDR3 is 16 residues long. The CDR3 spells CASTASQGASGNTIYF. The CDR3 region has the DNA TGTGCCAGCACGGCCTCGCAGGGGGCCTCTGGAAACACCATATATTTT.

The chain combines TRBV5-1 with TRBJ1-2, with D hard to call. V lost 0 bases to trimming and J lost 8 bases, with 11 bases between them. There are 13 residues in the CDR3. The germline V gene encodes CDR1 SGHRS and CDR2 YFSETQ. Written as DNA, the CDR3 is TGCGCCAGCAGCTTGGTAGCCGCGGAAGGCTACACCTTC. It codes for CASSLVAAEGYTF.

This chain joins TRBV11-2 and TRBJ1-6; a weak D match, TRBD1 (5 bases). Deletions cut 2 bases from V and 3 bases from J, with 8 bases between. This CDR3 is 15 amino acids long. Germline loops: CDR1 SGHAT, CDR2 FQNNGV. This CDR3 is CASSLRQFYNSPLHF. In DNA, the CDR3 is TGTGCCAGCAGCTTACGACAGTTCTATAATTCACCCCTCCACTTT.

V is TRBV4-1 and J is TRBJ2-7; D is perhaps TRBD1 (6 bases). Per the germline V gene, CDR1 is MGHRA and CDR2 is YSYEKL. Between the trimmed V and J ends, which lost 3 bases and 2 bases, there was a span of 11 bases. The CDR3 extends over 14 amino acids. The CDR3 nucleotides read TGCGCCAGCAGCCAGAGCACAGGGACCTACGAGCAGTACTTC. As protein: CASSQSTGTYEQYF.

The chain employs TRBV3-1 (or the pseudogene TRBV3-2) and TRBJ2-7, with 8 positions matching TRBD1. The V and J ends lost 4 bases and 2 bases, in that order; junction bases with no gene match: 10. Germline CDR1 is LGHDT and CDR2 is YNNKEL (reference sequence). CDR3 length: 16 amino acids. CDR3 nucleotide sequence: TGTGCCAGCAGCCTTGACAGGGGAAGGGAACCCTACGAGCAGTACTTC. Amino acid sequence: CASSLDRGREPYEQYF.

The V and J genes are TRBV14 and TRBJ1-2, with D tentatively TRBD1 (5 bases). Trimming cost V 0 bases and J 5 bases, with 10 bases left between them. CDR3 length equals 14 residues. Germline V gene lookup returns CDR1 SGHDN and CDR2 FVKESK. The CDR3 loop reads CASSQDTGAYGYTF. CDR3 DNA: TGTGCCAGCAGCCAAGATACTGGGGCTTATGGCTACACCTTC.

The sample holds one count of this clone. The rearrangement uses TRBV11-1 and TRBJ2-1, with a tentative D call TRBD2 (6 bases). Germline assignment: CDR1 SGHAT and CDR2 FQDESV (reference sequence). V was cut by 8 bases and J by 7 bases, with 18 bases left in between. The CDR3 consists of 14 residues. CDR3 in DNA: TGTGCCAGCCGCGGGGCTAGCGCCTGGAATGAGCAGTTCTTC. It translates to CASRGASAWNEQFF.

V gene TRBV3-1 (or the pseudogene TRBV3-2) combines with J gene TRBJ2-3; D is possibly TRBD2 (5 bases). V lost 4 bases, J lost 4 bases, and 6 bases lay in between. Germline-derived CDR1 and CDR2 are LGHDT and YNNKEL (reference sequence). The CDR3 is 12 residues long. CDR3 sequence: CASSLRADTQYF. The CDR3 bases are TGTGCCAGCAGCCTGAGGGCAGATACGCAGTATTTT.

This clone was observed a single time. The chain combines TRBV12-5 with TRBJ2-1; TRBD2 might be the D (5 bases). This CDR3 has 16 amino acids. CDR1 and CDR2 from the germline V gene are LGHNT and FRNRAP. V was clipped by 0 bases and J by 8 bases, with 17 bases between them. CDR3 in amino acids: CASGLVLGSFADEQFF. CDR3 nucleotides: TGTGCTAGTGGTTTGGTACTAGGCTCTTTTGCCGATGAGCAGTTCTTC.

The V call is TRBV19, the J call TRBJ2-7, with 10 bases aligning to TRBD2. CDR1 and CDR2 (germline): LNHDA, SQIVND (reference sequence). V shed 1 base, J shed 3 bases, and the junction held 6 bases outside the gene matches. The CDR3 loop spans 16 amino acids. CDR3 sequence: CASSIARASGSYEQYF. The DNA of the CDR3 is TGTGCCAGTAGTATAGCAAGGGCTAGCGGGAGCTACGAGCAGTACTTC.

This chain connects TRBV5-1 to TRBJ1-2, with D uncertain. Germline values: CDR1 SGHRS, CDR2 YFSETQ. Trimming took off 0 bases at V and 0 bases at J, with 15 bases between the two ends. The CDR3 runs to 17 residues. The CDR3 here is CASSLGPLRSTNYGYTF. The CDR3 bases are TGCGCCAGCAGCTTGGGGCCCTTGAGGTCTACTAACTATGGCTACACCTTC.

The V and J genes are TRBV10-2 and TRBJ2-2; tentatively, D is TRBD1 (5 bases). The CDR3 is made up of 14 amino acids. V was cut by 4 bases and J by 1 base, with 7 bases left in between. CDR1 and CDR2 (germline): WSHSY, SAAADI. The CDR3 DNA reads as TGCGCCAGCAGTGTGGGGCGGAACACCGGGGAGCTGTTTTTT. Translating it yields CASSVGRNTGELFF.